Shown below are 18 T cell receptor beta chains from a single sample sequenced in a study of blood T cell repertoires in COVID-19. The data were produced by immunoSEQ multiplex PCR, yet TCRdb's version contains in-frame clones alone and is incomplete. The data contain fewer than 55,000 clones, roughly four fifths of them seen just once; the ten biggest clones take up more than 20%. The specimen sequenced was peripheral blood. All receptors derive from a woman older than 75 with COVID-19, enrolled during active disease.

V is TRBV24-1 and J is TRBJ2-1, with 8 bases aligning to TRBD1. CDR1 KGHDR and CDR2 SFDVKD come from the germline V gene. This CDR3 has 16 residues. The ends lost 3 bases at V and 10 bases at J; junction bases unmatched: 13. The CDR3 DNA follows: TGTGCCACCAGTGATAACCGGGCAGGGGGCTTGAAGGAGCAGTTCTTC. It is translated as CATSDNRAGGLKEQFF.

The chain is built from TRBV27 and TRBJ2-1; 10 bases map to TRBD1. The length of the CDR3 is 15 residues. CDR1 and CDR2 (germline): MNHEY, SMNVEV (reference sequence). The trim removed 8 bases at V and 4 bases at J, leaving 8 bases unmatched. The CDR3 DNA reads as TGTGCCAGCGAGCTGGACAGGGGGGGGTACAATGAGCAGTTCTTC. Protein product: CASELDRGGYNEQFF.

The chain joins TRBV7-6 to TRBJ2-3; weak D call: TRBD1 (5 bases). The CDR3 sequence is 16 residues long. The V and J ends lost 2 bases and 3 bases respectively, with 15 bases between them. Per germline, CDR1 SGHVS and CDR2 FNYEAQ. The CDR3 DNA sequence: TGTGCCAGCAGCTTACTACTCTTTGGGGCAACAGATACGCAGTATTTT. Translating gives CASSLLLFGATDTQYF.

This clone has just a few counts. The chain links TRBV7-6 to TRBJ1-6; D is undetermined. V lost 3 bases and J lost 10, with 10 bases in between. Germline V CDR1 and CDR2: SGHVS, FNYEAQ. This CDR3 comprises 13 residues. For the CDR3, the DNA is TGTGCCAGCAGCTTGACGGGAGTCTCACCCCTCCACTTT. It is translated as CASSLTGVSPLHF.

V gene TRBV11-2 combines with J gene TRBJ1-6, with 7 bases identical to TRBD1. Trimming removed 1 base from V and 10 bases from J; junction bases left unmatched: 4. This CDR3 is 14 amino acids long. CDR1 and CDR2 from the germline V gene are SGHAT and FQNNGV. DNA of the CDR3: TGTGCCAGCAGCTTAGGACAGGGACAGTCACCCCTCCACTTT. Amino acids: CASSLGQGQSPLHF.

V and J are TRBV11-3 and TRBJ2-2; TRBD2 matches 10 bases. The trim removed 0 bases at V and 4 bases at J, leaving 8 bases unmatched. This CDR3 contains 18 residues. Germline CDR1 SGHNT, CDR2 YENEEA. CDR3 sequence (DNA): TGTGCCAGCAGCTTAGATAAAGCGGGAGGGCCGAGCACCGGGGAGCTGTTTTTT. It codes for CASSLDKAGGPSTGELFF.

DNA of the CDR3: TGTGCCAGCACCGCGACTAGCGGGCCACGCACAGATACGCAGTATTTT. Encoded protein: CASTATSGPRTDTQYF. The V and J genes are TRBV11-2 and TRBJ2-3, with TRBD2 identical over 10 bases. CDR1 is SGHAT, CDR2 FQNNGV, per germline. CDR3 size: 16 residues. Trimming took 7 bases from V and 1 from J; bases not matched to a gene: 8.

The chain links TRBV24-1 to TRBJ1-5; D uncertain. The CDR3 spans 13 residues. V was trimmed by 2 bases and J by 6 bases, leaving 7 bases between them. Per the germline V gene, CDR1 is KGHDR and CDR2 is SFDVKD. The DNA of the CDR3 is TGTGCCACCAGTGATTCTGGGAGTCAGCCCCAGCATTTT. Protein product: CATSDSGSQPQHF.

The rearrangement uses TRBV4-1 and TRBJ2-1, with 9 bases matching TRBD1. Germline V gene sequence: CDR1 MGHRA, CDR2 YSYEKL. J lost 10 bases, V lost 5 bases, and 6 bases had no gene match. CDR3 length: 13 residues. For the CDR3, the DNA is TGCGCCAGCAGCTCACAGGGGGCAGGGGAGCAGTTCTTC. Translation: CASSSQGAGEQFF.

A note on this clone: Other nucleotide sequences in the sample specify the same CDR3. The V gene is TRBV24-1, the J gene TRBJ2-1, with 11 bases identical to TRBD2. The ends lost 4 bases at V and 4 bases at J; junction bases unmatched: 5. This CDR3 comprises 16 residues. Germline loops: CDR1 KGHDR, CDR2 SFDVKD. CDR3 protein: CATSDPTSGSYNEQFF. Here the CDR3 DNA reads TGTGCCACCAGTGACCCAACTAGCGGGAGTTACAATGAGCAGTTCTTC.

The V gene is TRBV3-1 (or the pseudogene TRBV3-2), the J gene TRBJ1-6, with a possible D match to TRBD1 (6 bases). V gave up 5 bases and J gave up 7 bases, with 15 bases separating them. Germline V gene lookup returns CDR1 LGHDT and CDR2 YNNKEL (reference sequence). This CDR3 region has 15 residues. Written as DNA, the CDR3 is TGTGCCAGCAGCAAACAGGGAAGGGGGAATTCACCCCTCCACTTT. Translated, it gives CASSKQGRGNSPLHF.

The chain joins TRBV24-1 to TRBJ2-1; possibly TRBD2 for D (6 bases). CDR1 and CDR2 (germline): KGHDR, SFDVKD. The CDR3 contains 14 residues. The V and J ends lost 4 bases and 8 bases respectively, with 14 bases between them. The CDR3 reads CATSDRTTSDEQFF. In nucleotides, the CDR3 is TGTGCCACCAGTGACCGGACTACGTCGGATGAGCAGTTCTTC.

The chain is built from TRBV7-9 and TRBJ2-7, with TRBD2 identical over 9 bases. The length of the CDR3 is 15 residues. Germline CDR1 and CDR2: SEHNR and FQNEAQ (reference sequence). With V trimmed by 7 bases and J by 6 bases, 13 bases remained unmatched. The CDR3 nucleotides read TGTGCCAGCACCATGACTAGCGGCATACCGTCCGAGCAGTACTTC. It is translated as CASTMTSGIPSEQYF.

This chain connects TRBV3-1 (or the pseudogene TRBV3-2) to TRBJ1-2; 11 nucleotides match TRBD1. Germline CDR1 is LGHDT and CDR2 is YNNKEL (reference sequence). The CDR3 extends over 15 amino acids. Trimming cost V 5 bases and J 0 bases; bases outside gene matches: 2. CDR3: CASSTGQGANYGYTF. CDR3 nucleotides: TGTGCCAGCAGCACGGGACAGGGGGCTAACTATGGCTACACCTTC.

V usage is TRBV19 and J usage is TRBJ2-7; 7 bases are shared with TRBD1. This CDR3 comprises 14 residues. The trim removed 4 bases at V and 7 bases at J, leaving 10 bases unmatched. Germline values: CDR1 LNHDA, CDR2 SQIVND (reference sequence). Here the CDR3 reads CASSKGQPRWEQYF. The DNA of the CDR3 is TGTGCCAGTAGTAAGGGACAGCCTAGGTGGGAGCAGTACTTC. Drawing the rest from reference TRBV19 and TRBJ2-7, the complete variable domain is DGGITQSPKYLFRKEGQNVTLSCEQNLNHDAMYWYRQDPGQGLRLIYYSQIVNDFQKGDIAEGYSVSREKKESFPLTVTSAQKNPTAFYLCASSKGQPRWEQYFGPGTRLTVT.

This clone was counted between two and nine times. This chain connects TRBV6-5 to TRBJ2-1; D is uncertain. Trimming removed 9 bases at V and 0 bases at J, with 15 bases between. CDR3 size: 15 residues. Germline-derived CDR1 and CDR2 are MNHEY and SVGAGI. The CDR3 DNA sequence: TGTGCCAGTCACCCGTTTAGAAACTCCTACAATGAGCAGTTCTTC. It translates to CASHPFRNSYNEQFF.

The chain combines TRBV11-2 with TRBJ2-7; the D gene is possibly TRBD1 (5 bases). Germline assignment: CDR1 SGHAT and CDR2 FQNNGV. V was shortened by 4 bases and J by 4 bases, with 14 bases between the two germline ends. The CDR3 is 14 amino acids. CDR3 DNA: TGTGCCAGCAGCTGGGCTGGGGCGCAATACGAGCAGTACTTC. Translating it yields CASSWAGAQYEQYF.

This clone was counted only a few times. The CDR3: CASSQLRLSGNTIYF. CDR3 DNA: TGCGCCAGCAGCCAGCTCAGGCTCTCTGGAAACACCATATATTTT. V is TRBV4-1 and J is TRBJ1-3; D is undetermined. Per germline, CDR1 MGHRA and CDR2 YSYEKL. V dropped 3 bases and J dropped 0 bases, with 9 bases sitting between them. The CDR3 covers 15 residues.